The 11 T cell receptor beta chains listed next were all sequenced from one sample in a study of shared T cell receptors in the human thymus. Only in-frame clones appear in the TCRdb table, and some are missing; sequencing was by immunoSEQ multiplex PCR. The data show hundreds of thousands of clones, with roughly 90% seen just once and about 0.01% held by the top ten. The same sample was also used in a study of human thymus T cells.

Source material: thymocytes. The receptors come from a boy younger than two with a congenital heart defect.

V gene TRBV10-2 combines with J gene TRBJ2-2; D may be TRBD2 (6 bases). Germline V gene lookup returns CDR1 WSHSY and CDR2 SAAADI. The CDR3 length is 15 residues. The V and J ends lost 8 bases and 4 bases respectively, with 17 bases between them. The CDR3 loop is CASHFSPGVTGELFF. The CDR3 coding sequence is TGCGCCAGCCATTTTTCACCGGGAGTCACCGGGGAGCTGTTTTTT.

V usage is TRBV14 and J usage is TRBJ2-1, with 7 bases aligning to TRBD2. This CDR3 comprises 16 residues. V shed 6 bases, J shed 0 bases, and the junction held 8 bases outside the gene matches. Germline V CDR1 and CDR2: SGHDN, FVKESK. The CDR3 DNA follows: TGTGCCAGCAGGGCCCACGGGGGGACCTCCTACAATGAGCAGTTCTTC. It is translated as CASRAHGGTSYNEQFF.

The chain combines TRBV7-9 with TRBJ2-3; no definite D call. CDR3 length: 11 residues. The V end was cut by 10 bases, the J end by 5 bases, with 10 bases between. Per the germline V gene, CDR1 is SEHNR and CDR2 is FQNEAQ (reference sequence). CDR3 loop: CAIPGGDTQYF. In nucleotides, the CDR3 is TGTGCCATTCCCGGCGGAGATACGCAGTATTTT.

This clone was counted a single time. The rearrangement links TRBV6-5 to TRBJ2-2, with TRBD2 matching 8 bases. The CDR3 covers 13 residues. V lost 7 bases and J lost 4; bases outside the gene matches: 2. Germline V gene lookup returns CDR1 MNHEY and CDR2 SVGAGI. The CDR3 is CASMSGGTGELFF. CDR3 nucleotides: TGTGCCAGCATGAGCGGGGGCACCGGGGAGCTGTTTTTT.

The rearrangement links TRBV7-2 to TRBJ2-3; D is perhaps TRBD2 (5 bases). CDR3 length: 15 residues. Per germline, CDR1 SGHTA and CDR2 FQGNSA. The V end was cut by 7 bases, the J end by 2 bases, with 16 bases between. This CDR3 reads CASIRAELTTDTQYF. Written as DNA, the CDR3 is TGTGCCAGCATTCGAGCGGAACTCACCACAGATACGCAGTATTTT.

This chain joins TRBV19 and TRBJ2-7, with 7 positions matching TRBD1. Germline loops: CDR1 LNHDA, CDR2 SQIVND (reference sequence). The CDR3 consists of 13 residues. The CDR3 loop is CAAGTAFPYEQYF. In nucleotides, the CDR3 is TGTGCGGCCGGGACAGCGTTTCCCTACGAGCAGTACTTC.

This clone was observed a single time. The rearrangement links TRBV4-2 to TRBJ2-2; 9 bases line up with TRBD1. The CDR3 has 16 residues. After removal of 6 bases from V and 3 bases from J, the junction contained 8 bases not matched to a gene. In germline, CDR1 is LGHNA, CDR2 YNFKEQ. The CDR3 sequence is CASRSGTGQDTGELFF. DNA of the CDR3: TGTGCCAGCAGATCCGGGACAGGGCAGGACACCGGGGAGCTGTTTTTT.

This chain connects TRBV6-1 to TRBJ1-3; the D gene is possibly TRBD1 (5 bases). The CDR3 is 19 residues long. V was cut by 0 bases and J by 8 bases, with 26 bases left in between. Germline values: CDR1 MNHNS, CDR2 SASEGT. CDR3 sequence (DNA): TGTGCCAGCAGTGAAGCGGAGGGTACGGGGCGGCCGCCCGGGGACACCATATATTTT. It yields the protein CASSEAEGTGRPPGDTIYF.

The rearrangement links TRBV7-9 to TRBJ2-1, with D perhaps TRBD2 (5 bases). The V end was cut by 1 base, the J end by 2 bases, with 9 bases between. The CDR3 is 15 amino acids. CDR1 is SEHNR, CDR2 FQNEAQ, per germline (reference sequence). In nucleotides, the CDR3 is TGTGCCAGCAGCTTAGGCGGGCCGCCCTACAATGAGCAGTTCTTC. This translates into CASSLGGPPYNEQFF. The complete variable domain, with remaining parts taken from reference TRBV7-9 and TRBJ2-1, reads DTGVSQNPRHKITKRGQNVTFRCDPISEHNRLYWYRQTLGQGPEFLTYFQNEAQLEKSRLLSDRFSAERPKGSFSTLEIQRTEQGDSAMYLCASSLGGPPYNEQFFGPGTRLTVL.

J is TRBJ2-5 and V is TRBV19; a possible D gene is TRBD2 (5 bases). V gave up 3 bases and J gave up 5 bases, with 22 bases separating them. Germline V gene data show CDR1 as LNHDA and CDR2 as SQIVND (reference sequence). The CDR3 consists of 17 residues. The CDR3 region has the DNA TGTGCCAGTAGTATTCCATCCTCCGGGCCCAGCGGCGAGACCCAGTACTTC. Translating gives CASSIPSSGPSGETQYF.

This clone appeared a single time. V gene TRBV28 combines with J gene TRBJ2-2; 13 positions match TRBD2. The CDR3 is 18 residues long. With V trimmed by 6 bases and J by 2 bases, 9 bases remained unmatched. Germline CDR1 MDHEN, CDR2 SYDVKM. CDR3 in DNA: TGTGCCAGCAGCCCCCGGGGACTAGCGGGGATTAACACCGGGGAGCTGTTTTTT. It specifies CASSPRGLAGINTGELFF. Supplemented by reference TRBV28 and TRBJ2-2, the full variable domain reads DVKVTQSSRYLVKRTGEKVFLECVQDMDHENMFWYRQDPGLGLRLIYFSYDVKMKEKGDIPEGYSVSREKKERFSLILESASTNQTSMYLCASSPRGLAGINTGELFFGEGSRLTVL.